This T cell receptor beta chain was sequenced for a study of Ad26.COV2.S vaccination and SARS-CoV-2 variants. Study background: Each vaccinee took Ad26.COV2.S intramuscularly, once or twice 56 days apart.

Turning to this clone: Its matching antigen is unknown.

Documented treatment: approximately 18 received Ad26.COV2.S at low or high dose, single or two shots; roughly five received placebo; per-sample allocation not given. Collection of samples fell on day 63 after the first vaccine or placebo injection. The shot given was an Ad26 vector that makes Wuhan-strain SARS-CoV-2 spike. Clones were read by immunoSEQ multiplex PCR, and TCRdb kept only the in-frame ones, dropping some. The repertoire consists of a few hundred thousand clones, with about four fifths occurring once and the leading ten covering approximately 7%. Findings of the study overall: Analyses that measured TCR breadth and depth may have underestimated total T cell responses. Vaccine and placebo groups showed comparable non-spike TCR breadth.

Deletions cut 11 bases from V and 1 base from J, with 11 bases between. There are 13 residues in the CDR3. Per germline, CDR1 LNHDA and CDR2 SQIVND (reference sequence). Sequencing was performed on peripheral blood, taken in a trial of Ad26.COV2.S vaccine versus placebo. The chain joins TRBV19 to TRBJ2-2; no clear D gene. This sequence originates from a person between 18 and 65 years old who received the Ad26.COV2.S COVID-19 vaccine or a placebo. The DNA for the CDR3 is TGTGCCTCCCCTCGAGAGAACACCGGGGAGCTGTTTTTT. Amino acids: CASPRENTGELFF.